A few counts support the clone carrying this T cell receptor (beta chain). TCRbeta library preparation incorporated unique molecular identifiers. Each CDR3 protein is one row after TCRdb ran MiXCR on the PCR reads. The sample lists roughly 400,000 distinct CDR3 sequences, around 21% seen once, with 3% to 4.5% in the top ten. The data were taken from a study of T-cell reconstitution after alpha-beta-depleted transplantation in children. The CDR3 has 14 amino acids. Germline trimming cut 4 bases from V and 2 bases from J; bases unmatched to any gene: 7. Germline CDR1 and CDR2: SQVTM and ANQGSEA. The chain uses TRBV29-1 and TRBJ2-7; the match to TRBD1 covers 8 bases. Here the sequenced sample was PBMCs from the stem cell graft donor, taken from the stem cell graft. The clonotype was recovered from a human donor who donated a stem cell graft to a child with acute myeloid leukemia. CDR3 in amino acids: CSVVEGTGAYEQYF. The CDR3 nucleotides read TGCAGCGTTGTTGAAGGGACAGGCGCCTACGAGCAGTACTTC.